Presented here are 14 T cell receptor beta chains from one specimen sequenced in a study of control samples from healthy donors and cancer patients. Clones were read by immunoSEQ multiplex PCR, and TCRdb kept only the in-frame ones, dropping some. The table records over 150,000 clones, approximately 96% of them present only once. The specimen sequenced was blood. The receptors come from a man aged 35 to 55 in good health.

The chain joins TRBV19 to TRBJ1-2; possible D gene TRBD1, 5 bases. Trimming removed 3 bases from V and 3 bases from J, with 11 bases in between. The length of the CDR3 is 14 residues. CDR1 and CDR2 from the germline V gene are LNHDA and SQIVND (reference sequence). CDR3: CASSISGFDYGYTF. CDR3 in DNA: TGTGCCAGTAGTATTTCAGGGTTCGACTATGGCTACACCTTC. The full variable domain, with the rest looked up from reference TRBV19 and TRBJ1-2, is DGGITQSPKYLFRKEGQNVTLSCEQNLNHDAMYWYRQDPGQGLRLIYYSQIVNDFQKGDIAEGYSVSREKKESFPLTVTSAQKNPTAFYLCASSISGFDYGYTFGSGTRLTVV.

This clone was observed a handful of times. Other nucleotide sequences from this sample produce the same CDR3. The chain links TRBV9 to TRBJ1-1; perhaps TRBD1 as D (6 bases). CDR3 size: 13 residues. Germline CDR1 reads SGDLS; CDR2 reads YYNGEE. Trimming removed 3 bases from V and 3 bases from J, with 9 bases in between. The CDR3 here is CASSAGADTEAFF. The CDR3 DNA sequence: TGTGCCAGCAGCGCGGGGGCAGACACTGAAGCTTTCTTT.

V is TRBV9 and J is TRBJ1-1, with 9 positions matching TRBD1. With V trimmed by 3 bases and J by 5 bases, 5 bases remained unmatched. This CDR3 spans 14 amino acids. The germline gives CDR1 SGDLS, CDR2 YYNGEE. This CDR3 is CASSGTGAETEAFF. The CDR3 DNA reads as TGTGCCAGCAGCGGGACAGGGGCGGAGACTGAAGCTTTCTTT.

V usage is TRBV5-1 and J usage is TRBJ2-1; possibly TRBD1 for D (6 bases). V shed 1 base and J shed 0 bases, with 23 bases lying between them. The length of the CDR3 is 20 residues. Germline V gene lookup returns CDR1 SGHRS and CDR2 YFSETQ. In DNA form, the CDR3 reads TGCGCCAGCAGCTTGAAACAAGGCAGGGGCTATTGGAGCTCCTACAATGAGCAGTTCTTC. Amino acid sequence: CASSLKQGRGYWSSYNEQFF.

CDR3 bases: TGTGCCAGCCGCCCCCTTTTATATTCCCACAATGAGCAGTTCTTC. It translates to CASRPLLYSHNEQFF. The chain uses TRBV27 and TRBJ2-1, with D unclear. From germline, CDR1 is MNHEY and CDR2 SMNVEV (reference sequence). CDR3 length: 15 residues. V gave up 8 bases and J gave up 5 bases, with 19 bases separating them.

The CDR3 nucleotides are TGCGCCAGCAGTCAGGCCTATGGCTACACCTTC. Amino acid sequence: CASSQAYGYTF. The rearrangement joins TRBV23-1 to TRBJ1-2, with D hard to call. TRBV23-1 is annotated as an ORF whose role is uncertain. The CDR3 spans 11 residues. With 3 bases removed from V and 4 bases from J, the gap between germline ends came to 3 bases.

This sequence joins TRBV4-3 and TRBJ2-1; 11 bases are a match to TRBD1. The CDR3 has 19 amino acids. Trimming took 0 bases from V and 8 from J; bases not matched to a gene: 15. Germline V CDR1 and CDR2: LGHNA, YSLEER. CDR3 in DNA: TGCGCCAGCAGCCAAGACGTCGCCCGGACAGGGGGCTCGGGGGATGAGCAGTTCTTC. Amino acids: CASSQDVARTGGSGDEQFF.

CDR3 sequence (DNA): TGTGCCAGCAGCCAAGACAGCGTCTCTGGAAACACCATATATTTT. Its protein is CASSQDSVSGNTIYF. V gene TRBV3-1 (or the pseudogene TRBV3-2) combines with J gene TRBJ1-3; unclear D gene. Trimming shortened V by 0 bases and J by 0 bases, and 6 bases separated the two germline ends. Per the germline V gene, CDR1 is LGHDT and CDR2 is YNNKEL (reference sequence). The CDR3 extends over 15 amino acids.

V and J are TRBV6-5 and TRBJ1-1; tentatively, D is TRBD1 (5 bases). This CDR3 has 16 residues. The ends were cut back, 0 bases at V and 0 bases at J, with 11 bases in the middle. Germline loops: CDR1 MNHEY, CDR2 SVGAGI. The CDR3: CASSYSDWGVNTEAFF. The CDR3 DNA is TGTGCCAGCAGTTACTCGGATTGGGGGGTGAACACTGAAGCTTTCTTT.

Here the CDR3 DNA reads TGTGCCAGCGTGGGCAGGGGGGGTTTCTCCTACGAGCAGTACTTC. Protein product: CASVGRGGFSYEQYF. This rearrangement joins TRBV2 to TRBJ2-7, with D possibly being TRBD1 or TRBD2 (7 bases each). This CDR3 is built from 15 residues. The germline V and J ends were trimmed by 8 bases and 0 bases, with 17 bases remaining between them. Germline loops: CDR1 SNHLY, CDR2 FYNNEI. The entire variable domain, with the rest obtained from reference TRBV2 and TRBJ2-7, is as follows: EPEVTQTPSHQVTQMGQEVILRCVPISNHLYFYWYRQILGQKVEFLVSFYNNEISEKSEIFDDQFSVERPDGSNFTLKIRSTKLEDSAMYFCASVGRGGFSYEQYFGPGTRLTVT.

The chain employs TRBV9 and TRBJ2-7; 7 bases are shared with TRBD1. This CDR3 comprises 14 residues. Germline assignment: CDR1 SGDLS and CDR2 YYNGEE. V gave up 3 bases and J gave up 5 bases; unmatched junction bases: 8. In DNA form, the CDR3 reads TGTGCCAGCAGCGGAACGACAGGGTCCCACGAGCAGTACTTC. Its translation is CASSGTTGSHEQYF. The full variable domain, in which reference TRBV9 and TRBJ2-7 provide the parts outside the CDR3, is DSGVTQTPKHLITATGQRVTLRCSPRSGDLSVYWYQQSLDQGLQFLIQYYNGEERAKGNILERFSAQQFPDLHSELNLSSLELGDSALYFCASSGTTGSHEQYFGPGTRLTVT.

This chain connects TRBV18 to TRBJ1-1, with D possibly being TRBD1 (6 bases). Germline V CDR1 and CDR2: KGHSH, LQKENI. This CDR3 contains 13 residues. Trimming removed 4 bases from V and 1 base from J, with 7 bases in between. The CDR3 DNA sequence: TGTGCCAGCTCACAGGGGGGGAACACTGAAGCTTTCTTT. The encoded protein is CASSQGGNTEAFF.

The V gene is TRBV6-1, the J gene TRBJ1-1; D is ambiguous. V dropped 3 bases and J dropped 0 bases, with 11 bases sitting between them. Per germline, CDR1 MNHNS and CDR2 SASEGT. There are 15 residues in the CDR3. The DNA of the CDR3 is TGTGCCAGCAGTGAGGGCCGAACCATGAACACTGAAGCTTTCTTT. This codes for CASSEGRTMNTEAFF.

The chain combines TRBV2 with TRBJ1-3; perhaps TRBD1 as D (6 bases). V was pared by 5 bases and J by 2 bases, with 16 bases between. Per germline, CDR1 SNHLY and CDR2 FYNNEI. The CDR3 has 16 residues. CDR3: CASSSKGGYTGNTIYF. The CDR3 DNA reads TGTGCCAGCAGTTCCAAGGGGGGATATACTGGAAACACCATATATTTT.